These 16 T cell receptor beta chains were sequenced from one sample in a study of control samples from healthy donors and cancer patients. TCRdb's table, derived via immunoSEQ multiplex PCR, lists solely in-frame clones and lacks some. Of 110,000 to 150,000 clones in the sample, more than 90% were seen once. What was sequenced was blood. These TCRs come from a man younger than 45 in good health.

The rearrangement joins TRBV11-2 to TRBJ2-7, with D tentatively TRBD1 or TRBD2 (5 bases each). The CDR3 loop spans 14 amino acids. The germline V gene has CDR1 SGHAT and CDR2 FQNNGV. V was pared by 5 bases and J by 7 bases, with 18 bases between. The CDR3 coding sequence is TGTGCCAGCAGCACCCCGAGAGGGGTGGGAGAGCAGTACTTC. Encoded protein: CASSTPRGVGEQYF. Based on the CDR3 plus reference TRBV11-2 and TRBJ2-7, the full variable domain is EAGVAQSPRYKIIEKRQSVAFWCNPISGHATLYWYQQILGQGPKLLIQFQNNGVVDDSQLPKDRFSAERLKGVDSTLKIQPAKLEDSAVYLCASSTPRGVGEQYFGPGTRLTVT.

This rearrangement joins TRBV11-3 to TRBJ2-1, with TRBD1 matching 7 bases. Trimming took 4 bases from V and 12 from J; bases not matched to a gene: 3. CDR1 and CDR2 from the germline V gene are SGHNT and YENEEA. The CDR3 is 11 amino acids. In nucleotides, the CDR3 is TGTGCCAGCAGCTCTACAGGGGTGCAGTTCTTC. Protein product: CASSSTGVQFF.

V usage is TRBV23-1 and J usage is TRBJ2-7; D is undetermined. TRBV23-1 is given ORF status, its function remaining uncertain. CDR3 size: 18 residues. The ends were cut back, 0 bases at V and 1 base at J, with 19 bases in the middle. The CDR3, as DNA: TGCGCCAGCAGTCAATCAGAAACAGTTCCTTTTCCTTCCTACGAGCAGTACTTC. Encoded protein: CASSQSETVPFPSYEQYF.

The J gene is TRBJ2-1, the V gene TRBV5-5; D is undetermined. The germline gives CDR1 SGHKS, CDR2 YYEKEE (reference sequence). The CDR3 is made up of 15 amino acids. V lost 2 bases and J lost 5, with 14 bases in between. The CDR3 nucleotides are TGTGCCAGCAGCTTAGATGCGACTCTCGACAATGAGCAGTTCTTC. It codes for CASSLDATLDNEQFF.

This chain links TRBV7-9 with TRBJ1-4; possibly TRBD1 for D (5 bases). The V end lost 5 bases, the J end lost 4 bases, and 14 bases lay between the germline ends. CDR3 length: 15 amino acids. The germline V gene has CDR1 SEHNR and CDR2 FQNEAQ (reference sequence). CDR3 in amino acids: CASSLYDSDNEKLFF. The CDR3 DNA sequence: TGTGCCAGCAGCCTTTACGACAGTGATAATGAAAAACTGTTTTTT.

The rearrangement links TRBV11-2 to TRBJ2-5, with no clear D. CDR3 size: 13 residues. Germline CDR1 reads SGHAT; CDR2 reads FQNNGV. V was cut by 7 bases and J by 5 bases, with 14 bases left in between. Here the CDR3 reads CASTPPFRETQYF. The CDR3 bases are TGTGCCAGCACTCCGCCGTTTAGGGAGACCCAGTACTTC.

V usage is TRBV5-4 and J usage is TRBJ2-2; 9 bases are shared with TRBD2. Germline assignment: CDR1 SGHNT and CDR2 YYREEE (reference sequence). CDR3 size: 15 residues. With V trimmed by 1 base and J by 10 bases, 8 bases remained unmatched. In nucleotides, the CDR3 is TGTGCCAGCAGCTTGTTCGCGGGAGGGCCGGAGGAGCTGTTTTTT. Translating gives CASSLFAGGPEELFF.

The chain links TRBV6-1 to TRBJ1-2; maybe TRBD1 (6 bases). The CDR3 spans 16 residues. Germline values: CDR1 MNHNS, CDR2 SASEGT. The germline V and J ends were trimmed by 0 bases and 4 bases, with 15 bases remaining between them. The CDR3 reads CASSEAVGGGGYGYTF. The DNA of the CDR3 is TGTGCCAGCAGTGAAGCGGTGGGGGGAGGGGGCTATGGCTACACCTTC.

CDR3 region: CSVGTSGTGELFF. The CDR3 bases are TGCAGCGTTGGTACTAGCGGGACCGGGGAGCTGTTTTTT. The rearrangement joins TRBV29-1 to TRBJ2-2; 9 nucleotides line up with TRBD2. CDR3 length equals 13 residues. V shed 4 bases and J 5 bases; nucleotides not matched to a gene: 2. Per germline, CDR1 SQVTM and CDR2 ANQGSEA.

The chain employs TRBV2 and TRBJ2-1; 8 bases map to TRBD1. CDR1 and CDR2 from the germline V gene are SNHLY and FYNNEI. V lost 8 bases and J lost 7; bases outside the gene matches: 7. The CDR3 is 13 amino acids. Here the CDR3 DNA reads TGTGCCAGCCCTAGGACAGGGCGTAATGAGCAGTTCTTC. Translation gives CASPRTGRNEQFF.

This clone was seen just once. This rearrangement joins TRBV7-2 to TRBJ2-3, with D hard to call. Germline lookup yields CDR1 SGHTA and CDR2 FQGNSA. The V gene lost 0 bases and the J gene lost 0 bases, with 7 bases spanning the gap. This CDR3 spans 15 amino acids. The CDR3 DNA reads as TGTGCCAGCAGCTTAGCTCTAGGGAGCACAGATACGCAGTATTTT. Protein: CASSLALGSTDTQYF.

This chain links TRBV5-3 with TRBJ1-2; no clear D. TRBV5-3 is reported as an ORF; its role is uncertain. V gave up 7 bases and J gave up 5 bases, with 12 bases separating them. This CDR3 is 12 amino acids long. The CDR3 region is CAREWLEYGYTF. DNA of the CDR3: TGTGCCAGAGAATGGTTAGAGTATGGCTACACCTTC.

This clone was counted once. The chain uses TRBV19 and TRBJ1-2; D gene unclear. Germline CDR1 reads LNHDA; CDR2 reads SQIVND (reference sequence). This CDR3 is built from 14 residues. V lost 6 bases and J lost 1, with 12 bases in between. This CDR3 is CASSVWRYNYGYTF. CDR3 in DNA: TGTGCCAGTAGCGTGTGGAGATATAACTATGGCTACACCTTC.

V and J are TRBV23-1 and TRBJ1-2; D gene unclear. TRBV23-1 is placed among ORFs of uncertain function. V was trimmed by 7 bases and J by 6 bases, leaving 21 bases between them. The CDR3 runs 15 residues. The CDR3 sequence is CASTPQGSGSHGYTF. CDR3 in DNA: TGCGCCAGCACCCCCCAAGGCTCGGGGTCTCATGGCTACACCTTC.

V is TRBV7-8 and J is TRBJ1-2; D is perhaps TRBD1 (6 bases). The ends were cut back, 3 bases at V and 6 bases at J, with 11 bases in the middle. The CDR3 sequence is 13 residues long. Germline V lookup: CDR1 SGHVS, CDR2 FQNEAQ. The CDR3 DNA sequence: TGTGCCAGCAGCTTTTTAGGGGGGGATGGCTACACCTTC. Translation gives CASSFLGGDGYTF.

This clone was seen a single time. V and J are TRBV30 and TRBJ2-7; D is uncertain. CDR1 and CDR2 from the germline V gene are GTSNPN and SVGIG (reference sequence). V was pared by 4 bases and J by 3 bases, with 16 bases between. CDR3 length: 14 amino acids. The CDR3 sequence is CAWNFMGLDYEQYF. CDR3 DNA sequence: TGTGCCTGGAATTTTATGGGTCTCGACTACGAGCAGTACTTC.